This T cell receptor (beta chain) was observed in a study of blood T cell repertoires in COVID-19. Overall study: T cells, B-cell-depleted T cells, or PBMCs provided the cDNA or gDNA that served as material.

The V gene's germline CDR1 is SGHKS and CDR2 YYEKEE (reference sequence). This CDR3 region has 14 residues. J lost 7 bases, V lost 3 bases, and 7 bases had no gene match. In Cohort 3, a recovered donor had either two negative PCRs, clearance, or symptom resolution. Measured with immunoSEQ multiplex PCR; TCRdb has only the in-frame clones, and not every one. The table includes under 450,000 clones, approximately 84% detected once. V and J are TRBV5-5 and TRBJ1-5; 7 nucleotides match TRBD1. The specimen sequenced was PBMCs or T cells enriched from blood (not recorded which). This TCR derives from a woman aged 30 to 39 who had recovered from COVID-19. The CDR3 nucleotides read TGTGCCAGCAGCTCGGGACAGCCAGGACAGCCCCAGCATTTT. It codes for CASSSGQPGQPQHF.